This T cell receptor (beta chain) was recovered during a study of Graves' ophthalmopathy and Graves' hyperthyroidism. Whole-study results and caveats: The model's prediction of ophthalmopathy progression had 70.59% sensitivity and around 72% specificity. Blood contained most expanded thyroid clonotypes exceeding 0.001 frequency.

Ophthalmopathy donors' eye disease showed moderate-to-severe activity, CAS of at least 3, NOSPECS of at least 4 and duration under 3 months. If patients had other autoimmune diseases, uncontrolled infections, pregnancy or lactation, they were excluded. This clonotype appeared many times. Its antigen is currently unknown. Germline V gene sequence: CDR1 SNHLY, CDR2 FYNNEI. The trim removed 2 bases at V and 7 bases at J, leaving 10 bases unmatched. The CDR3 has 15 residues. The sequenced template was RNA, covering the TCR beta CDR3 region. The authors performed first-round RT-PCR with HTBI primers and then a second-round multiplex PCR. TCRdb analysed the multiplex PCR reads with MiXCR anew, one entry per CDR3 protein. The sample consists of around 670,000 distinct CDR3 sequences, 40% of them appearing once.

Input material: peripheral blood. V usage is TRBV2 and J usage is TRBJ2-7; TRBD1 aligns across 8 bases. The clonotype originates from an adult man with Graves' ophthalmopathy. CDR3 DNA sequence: TGTGCCAGCAGTGAATCGGGGACAGGCTCGGGAGAGCAGTACTTC. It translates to CASSESGTGSGEQYF.